Following are 19 T cell receptor beta chains from one sample sequenced in a study of T cell responses to AZD1222 COVID-19 vaccine. Assay: immunoSEQ multiplex PCR; the TCRdb copy retains only in-frame clones and omits some. The repertoire holds some 100,000 clones, with 70% to 90% as singletons. The input for sequencing was peripheral blood, taken on day 0 of AZD1222 vaccination. The receptors originated from an adult in good health.

The chain joins TRBV18 to TRBJ2-5; no reliable D call. Germline assignment: CDR1 KGHSH and CDR2 LQKENI. V lost 4 bases, J lost 1 base, and 13 bases lay in between. There are 15 residues in the CDR3. DNA for the CDR3: TGTGCCAGCTCACGCAAGACCGGGCCCCAAGAGACCCAGTACTTC. Its protein is CASSRKTGPQETQYF.

V usage is TRBV18 and J usage is TRBJ1-1; tentatively, D is TRBD1 (5 bases). This CDR3 region has 15 residues. V lost 2 bases, J lost 2 bases, and 12 bases lay in between. Germline V gene data show CDR1 as KGHSH and CDR2 as LQKENI. As DNA, the CDR3 is TGTGCCAGCTCACCAATCGACAGCCTAAACACTGAAGCTTTCTTT. This codes for CASSPIDSLNTEAFF. The entire variable domain, with the rest obtained from reference TRBV18 and TRBJ1-1, is as follows: NAGVMQNPRHLVRRRGQEARLRCSPMKGHSHVYWYRQLPEEGLKFMVYLQKENIIDESGMPKERFSAEFPKEGPSILRIQQVVRGDSAAYFCASSPIDSLNTEAFFGQGTRLTVV.

The J gene is TRBJ1-2, the V gene TRBV5-4; TRBD1 matches 8 bases. V lost 6 bases and J lost 4; bases outside the gene matches: 17. The CDR3 totals 17 residues. CDR1 and CDR2 from the germline V gene are SGHNT and YYREEE (reference sequence). The CDR3 reads CASTRTQTGGWSYGYTF. The CDR3 bases are TGTGCCAGCACCCGCACTCAAACAGGGGGATGGAGCTATGGCTACACCTTC.

The chain links TRBV10-3 to TRBJ1-6; TRBD1 matches 7 bases. The CDR3 is made up of 16 amino acids. CDR1 and CDR2 (germline): ENHRY, SYGVKD. The trim removed 4 bases at V and 7 bases at J, leaving 10 bases unmatched. This chain's CDR3 is CAISGRQGVGNSPLHF. Here the CDR3 DNA reads TGTGCCATCAGTGGCAGGCAGGGGGTAGGGAATTCACCCCTCCACTTT.

The gene calls are TRBV24-1 and TRBJ2-7; D might be TRBD1 or TRBD2, each matching 5 bases. Germline values: CDR1 KGHDR, CDR2 SFDVKD. The CDR3 length is 14 residues. V lost 3 bases and J 6 bases, leaving 14 bases between the germline ends. In DNA, the CDR3 is TGTGCCACCAGTGATGTGGGGACCCCCTCCGAGCAGTACGTC. Protein: CATSDVGTPSEQYV.

The chain employs TRBV11-2 and TRBJ2-1; D is unresolved. V was clipped by 1 base and J by 7 bases, with 14 bases between them. The CDR3 covers 15 residues. The germline gives CDR1 SGHAT, CDR2 FQNNGV. The CDR3 region is CASSLATQVGNEQFF. The DNA for the CDR3 is TGTGCCAGCAGCTTAGCCACCCAGGTTGGAAATGAGCAGTTCTTC. The variable domain in full, completed from reference TRBV11-2 and TRBJ2-1, reads EAGVAQSPRYKIIEKRQSVAFWCNPISGHATLYWYQQILGQGPKLLIQFQNNGVVDDSQLPKDRFSAERLKGVDSTLKIQPAKLEDSAVYLCASSLATQVGNEQFFGPGTRLTVL.

The rearrangement links TRBV28 to TRBJ1-3; no reliable D call. The CDR3 is made up of 15 amino acids. Per germline, CDR1 MDHEN and CDR2 SYDVKM. V dropped 4 bases and J dropped 0 bases, with 10 bases sitting between them. The CDR3 region has the DNA TGTGCCAGCAGTTCTTTACCCCACTCTGGAAACACCATATATTTT. Its protein is CASSSLPHSGNTIYF.

V gene TRBV2 combines with J gene TRBJ2-3; D is possibly TRBD1 (6 bases). Trimming took off 6 bases at V and 2 bases at J, with 12 bases between the two ends. Germline values: CDR1 SNHLY, CDR2 FYNNEI. CDR3 length equals 14 residues. CDR3 bases: TGTGCCAGCAGGCTCGGGACAAACACAGATACGCAGTATTTT. Amino acid sequence: CASRLGTNTDTQYF.

A word on this clone: The junction and the germline gene differ at one end; a read error may be behind it. The CDR3 nucleotides are TGTGCCATCAATGAGGTTGACAATCAGCCCCAGCATTTT. Residues: CAINEVDNQPQHF. The J gene is TRBJ1-5, the V gene TRBV10-3; D is unclear. In germline, CDR1 is ENHRY, CDR2 SYGVKD. The CDR3 is made up of 13 amino acids.

The CDR3 nucleotides are TGTGCCAGCAGTTTGTTCACAGGGAGCCATGGCTACACCTTC. Amino acid sequence: CASSLFTGSHGYTF. The V call is TRBV28, the J call TRBJ1-2; TRBD1 might be the D (6 bases). CDR3 length: 14 residues. Per germline, CDR1 MDHEN and CDR2 SYDVKM. The V end was cut by 3 bases, the J end by 6 bases, with 14 bases between.

J is TRBJ2-2 and V is TRBV18; TRBD1 agrees at 8 bases. Germline V gene sequence: CDR1 KGHSH, CDR2 LQKENI. After removal of 4 bases from V and 4 bases from J, the junction contained 5 bases not matched to a gene. The CDR3 loop spans 15 amino acids. CDR3 in DNA: TGTGCCAGCTCACGGGGCACAGGGGGCACCGGGGAGCTGTTTTTT. This gives the protein CASSRGTGGTGELFF.

The chain is built from TRBV12-5 and TRBJ1-5, with D unclear. Trimming cost V 6 bases and J 0 bases, with 12 bases left between them. The CDR3 sequence is 15 residues long. Germline V lookup: CDR1 LGHNT, CDR2 FRNRAP. The CDR3 coding sequence is TGTGCTAGTGGCCAGCTTGACTATAGCAATCAGCCCCAGCATTTT. Translation: CASGQLDYSNQPQHF.

The J gene is TRBJ2-3, the V gene TRBV7-9; 9 bases align to TRBD2. CDR1 SEHNR and CDR2 FQNEAQ come from the germline V gene (reference sequence). V lost 4 bases to trimming and J lost 3 bases; unmatched junction nucleotides: 5. The CDR3 sequence is 15 residues long. The CDR3, as DNA: TGTGCCAGCAGCTCCTTAGCGGGAGCGACAGATACGCAGTATTTT. This gives the protein CASSSLAGATDTQYF.

The chain couples TRBV28 to TRBJ1-6; TRBD1 matches at 7 bases. There are 15 residues in the CDR3. CDR1 is MDHEN and CDR2 is SYDVKM in the germline V gene. The ends lost 5 bases at V and 7 bases at J; junction bases unmatched: 8. Here the CDR3 DNA reads TGTGCCAGCAGTGCCCGGACAGGTTTAAATTCACCCCTCCACTTT. Its translation is CASSARTGLNSPLHF.

The chain joins TRBV24-1 to TRBJ1-5; perhaps TRBD1 as D (6 bases). This CDR3 contains 14 residues. Between the trimmed V and J ends, which lost 9 bases and 4 bases, there was a span of 15 bases. Germline V gives CDR1 KGHDR, CDR2 SFDVKD. The CDR3 loop reads CATQKSQGNQPQHF. The DNA for the CDR3 is TGTGCCACCCAGAAATCGCAGGGGAATCAGCCCCAGCATTTT.

J is TRBJ2-4 and V is TRBV30, with 9 bases matching TRBD2. CDR3 length equals 17 residues. Germline CDR1 is GTSNPN and CDR2 is SVGIG (reference sequence). V gave up 1 base and J gave up 3 bases; unmatched junction bases: 10. CDR3: CAWSERGLARGKNIQYF. The CDR3, as DNA: TGTGCCTGGAGTGAGAGGGGACTAGCCCGAGGCAAAAACATTCAGTACTTC.

The rearrangement uses TRBV9 and TRBJ1-4; 9 positions agree with TRBD1. V shed 3 bases, J shed 3 bases, and the junction held 3 bases outside the gene matches. The CDR3 consists of 15 residues. The V gene's germline CDR1 is SGDLS and CDR2 YYNGEE. CDR3 nucleotide sequence: TGTGCCAGCAGCGCTCGACAGGGGGCTAATGAAAAACTGTTTTTT. Protein: CASSARQGANEKLFF. Filled out from reference TRBV9 and TRBJ1-4, the complete variable domain reads DSGVTQTPKHLITATGQRVTLRCSPRSGDLSVYWYQQSLDQGLQFLIQYYNGEERAKGNILERFSAQQFPDLHSELNLSSLELGDSALYFCASSARQGANEKLFFGSGTQLSVL.

The rearrangement joins TRBV11-2 to TRBJ2-2, with TRBD2 identical over 8 bases. The germline gives CDR1 SGHAT, CDR2 FQNNGV. CDR3 length equals 15 residues. Unmatched junction bases numbered 3, after V lost 4 bases and J lost 2 bases. CDR3: CASSSAGANTGELFF. CDR3 nucleotides: TGTGCCAGCAGCTCAGCGGGGGCCAACACCGGGGAGCTGTTTTTT.

The chain links TRBV25-1 to TRBJ1-6; 10 bases align to TRBD1. In germline, CDR1 is MGHDK, CDR2 SYGVNS. After removal of 0 bases from V and 9 bases from J, the junction contained 5 bases not matched to a gene. This CDR3 spans 16 amino acids. The CDR3 loop is CASSEYGGQGISPLHF. CDR3 nucleotide sequence: TGTGCCAGCAGTGAATACGGGGGACAGGGGATTTCACCCCTCCACTTT.